The next 26 T cell receptor beta chains were all read from a single sample in a study of shared clonotypes between healthy human individuals. Repertoires were generated with immunoSEQ multiplex PCR, while TCRdb's copy carries only in-frame clones and drops some. The sample records more than 1 million clones, approximately 78% being singletons. Input material: memory CD4+ T cells from PBMCs. Specified subset: CD45RA-negative fraction. The receptors shown here come from a man between 18 and 35 years old in good health. Some clones in this sample may be carry-over from other donors' samples.

There are a few counts of this clone. The CDR3 sequence is CASSSGPGGSTGELFF. The CDR3 nucleotides read TGTGCCAGCAGTTCCGGGCCAGGGGGGTCGACCGGGGAGCTGTTTTTT. V is TRBV6-5 and J is TRBJ2-2, with TRBD1 as a possible D gene (7 bases). Germline values: CDR1 MNHEY, CDR2 SVGAGI. Trimming pared 4 bases from V and 5 bases from J, leaving 17 bases between. The CDR3 contains 16 residues.

The chain couples TRBV6-1 to TRBJ1-1; D gene uncertain. This CDR3 has 14 residues. Germline values: CDR1 MNHNS, CDR2 SASEGT. V lost 6 bases, J lost 1 base, and 12 bases lay in between. CDR3 DNA: TGTGCCAGCAGCCCGAGAGCGGCGAACACTGAAGCTTTCTTT. Translation: CASSPRAANTEAFF.

About this clone itself: One end of the junction is discordant with germline, which a read error may explain. The chain has TRBV6-1 and TRBJ2-7; D call uncertain. This CDR3 comprises 15 residues. CDR1 is MNHNS, CDR2 SASEGT, per germline. The DNA of the CDR3 is TGTGCCATCAGTGAGTTAAACAGTAATGCCTACGAGCAGTACTTC. This translates into CAISELNSNAYEQYF.

This clone showed up just a few times. The chain uses TRBV7-9 and TRBJ2-1; D may correspond to TRBD1 or TRBD2 (5 bases each). The CDR3 runs to 16 residues. Germline CDR1 SEHNR, CDR2 FQNEAQ (reference sequence). V was clipped by 3 bases and J by 8 bases, with 20 bases between them. CDR3 in amino acids: CASSFSEGWRNDEQFF. For the CDR3, the DNA is TGTGCCAGCAGCTTCTCTGAGGGGTGGCGTAATGATGAGCAGTTCTTC.

The chain combines TRBV2 with TRBJ1-1, with 7 nucleotides matching TRBD1. Germline V gives CDR1 SNHLY, CDR2 FYNNEI. The CDR3 has 15 residues. The V and J ends lost 5 bases and 9 bases, in that order; junction bases with no gene match: 15. The CDR3 here is CASSKTGTTDRQAFF. The CDR3 coding sequence is TGTGCCAGCAGTAAGACAGGGACCACCGACCGACAAGCTTTCTTT.

The chain has TRBV9 and TRBJ2-5; 7 nucleotides match TRBD1. Germline V gene sequence: CDR1 SGDLS, CDR2 YYNGEE. Trimming cost V 4 bases and J 3 bases; bases outside gene matches: 9. CDR3 length: 15 residues. The CDR3 coding sequence is TGTGCCAGCAGCTCCACGGGACAGACTAAAGAGACCCAGTACTTC. Translating gives CASSSTGQTKETQYF.

For this clone: A much larger clonotype is one base distant, so this may be a read error. This rearrangement joins TRBV28 to TRBJ2-7; D may be TRBD1 or TRBD2 (5 bases each). Germline lookup yields CDR1 MDHEN and CDR2 SYDVKM. The CDR3 is 15 amino acids. CDR3 protein: CASRGSNGAGVEQCF. DNA for the CDR3: TGTGCCAGCAGGGGGTCGAACGGGGCCGGTGTTGAGCAGTGCTTC.

CDR3 protein: CSVDLLVGAFF. The CDR3 DNA is TGCAGCGTTGACCTCCTAGTGGGAGCTTTCTTT. The rearrangement links TRBV29-1 to TRBJ1-1; no clear D. V was pared by 3 bases and J by 10 bases, with 12 bases between. Germline V gene sequence: CDR1 SQVTM, CDR2 ANQGSEA. The CDR3 runs 11 residues.

The V gene is TRBV19, the J gene TRBJ1-1; 8 positions match TRBD1. CDR1 is LNHDA, CDR2 SQIVND, per germline (reference sequence). V shed 6 bases and J 6 bases; nucleotides not matched to a gene: 9. This CDR3 region has 14 residues. DNA for the CDR3: TGTGCCAGTAGGAGTGGACAGGGAAGGCCTGAAGCTTTCTTT. Translation gives CASRSGQGRPEAFF.

The chain carries TRBV30 and TRBJ2-3; the D is unclear. The CDR3 sequence is 13 residues long. Trimming removed 5 bases at V and 0 bases at J, with 9 bases between. The V gene's germline CDR1 is GTSNPN and CDR2 SVGIG (reference sequence). The CDR3 sequence is CAWLIDSTDTQYF. CDR3 DNA: TGTGCCTGGCTGATCGACAGCACAGATACGCAGTATTTT.

To note about this clone: Different DNA sequences within this sample yield the same CDR3. This sequence joins TRBV19 and TRBJ2-7; D might be TRBD1 or TRBD2, each matching 5 bases. The CDR3 extends over 12 amino acids. Looked up from germline, CDR1 is LNHDA and CDR2 is SQIVND (reference sequence). V gave up 5 bases and J gave up 4 bases, with 9 bases separating them. The CDR3 region is CASSRGRYEQYF. The DNA for the CDR3 is TGTGCCAGTAGTCGGGGCCGTTACGAGCAGTACTTC.

The gene calls are TRBV7-2 and TRBJ2-1; TRBD2 agrees at 8 bases. The V segment lost 6 bases and the J segment 7 bases; nucleotides outside the gene matches: 8. The CDR3 is made up of 14 amino acids. CDR1 and CDR2 from the germline V gene are SGHTA and FQGNSA. DNA of the CDR3: TGTGCCAGCAGTATTAGGAGCGGGAGTAATGAGCAGTTCTTC. This sequence encodes CASSIRSGSNEQFF. Full variable domain (missing parts from reference TRBV7-2 and TRBJ2-1): GAGVSQSPSNKVTEKGKDVELRCDPISGHTALYWYRQSLGQGLEFLIYFQGNSAPDKSGLPSDRFSAERTGGSVSTLTIQRTQQEDSAVYLCASSIRSGSNEQFFGPGTRLTVL.

The rearrangement links TRBV28 to TRBJ1-3; D perhaps matches TRBD1 (5 bases). V was clipped by 7 bases and J by 4 bases, with 17 bases between them. Germline CDR1 MDHEN, CDR2 SYDVKM. The CDR3 runs to 15 residues. The CDR3 nucleotides are TGTGCCAGCAACCCTCCTTTAGGGGCAGGAAACACCATATATTTT. Its translation is CASNPPLGAGNTIYF.

The table lists this clone with a few counts. The CDR3 loop is CASSPRGDGQETQYF. DNA of the CDR3: TGCGCCAGCAGCCCCCGAGGGGACGGTCAAGAGACCCAGTACTTC. This rearrangement joins TRBV4-1 to TRBJ2-5; D tentatively fits TRBD1 or TRBD2 (5 bases each). CDR1 is MGHRA and CDR2 is YSYEKL in the germline V gene. V lost 4 bases and J lost 2, with 14 bases in between. The CDR3 runs to 15 residues.

This sequence joins TRBV7-2 and TRBJ2-7; D possibly corresponds to TRBD1 (6 bases). The CDR3 loop spans 14 amino acids. V gave up 5 bases and J gave up 3 bases, with 14 bases separating them. The germline V gene encodes CDR1 SGHTA and CDR2 FQGNSA. The CDR3 DNA reads as TGTGCCAGCAGCCCGGGACAATTCTACTACGAGCAGTACTTC. Protein product: CASSPGQFYYEQYF.

V is TRBV4-2 and J is TRBJ2-5; TRBD2 matches 12 bases. The CDR3 runs 16 residues. Trimming took 4 bases from V and 1 from J; bases not matched to a gene: 4. CDR1 is LGHNA, CDR2 YNFKEQ, per germline. CDR3 protein: CASSRLAGGGQETQYF. The CDR3 coding sequence is TGTGCCAGCAGCCGGCTAGCGGGAGGGGGCCAAGAGACCCAGTACTTC.

The gene calls are TRBV14 and TRBJ1-4; D is undetermined. The CDR3 sequence is 15 residues long. Germline V gene lookup returns CDR1 SGHDN and CDR2 FVKESK. V shed 10 bases and J shed 1 base, with 16 bases lying between them. The CDR3 DNA reads as TGTGCCAACCCAGCGGCAAGAAGAACTAATGAAAAACTGTTTTTT. Its translation is CANPAARRTNEKLFF.

V and J are TRBV5-1 and TRBJ2-1; no clear D gene. Germline lookup yields CDR1 SGHRS and CDR2 YFSETQ. The CDR3 runs 16 residues. Deletions cut 3 bases from V and 2 bases from J, with 15 bases between. The CDR3 DNA is TGCGCCAGCAGCTCTGAGGCGTTGTGGCCCTACAATGAGCAGTTCTTC. It specifies CASSSEALWPYNEQFF.

The rearrangement joins TRBV15 to TRBJ1-1; the D is unclear. The CDR3 length is 14 residues. The V and J ends lost 1 base and 3 bases respectively, with 9 bases between them. Germline lookup yields CDR1 LNHNV and CDR2 YYDKDF (reference sequence). The CDR3 reads CATSRARVDTEAFF. The CDR3 region has the DNA TGTGCCACCAGCAGAGCGAGGGTGGACACTGAAGCTTTCTTT.

In the case of this clone: The sample holds other DNA sequences that translate to the same CDR3. The chain carries TRBV2 and TRBJ1-1; D unclear. V was pared by 11 bases and J by 1 base, with 8 bases between. Germline CDR1 and CDR2: SNHLY and FYNNEI. The CDR3 totals 11 residues. CDR3 sequence: CASRGNTEAFF. In DNA form, the CDR3 reads TGTGCCTCCCGGGGGAACACTGAAGCTTTCTTT.

On this clone: The sample contains more than one DNA sequence encoding this CDR3. The chain is built from TRBV28 and TRBJ2-7; TRBD1 agrees at 8 bases. The CDR3 covers 15 residues. Germline values: CDR1 MDHEN, CDR2 SYDVKM. Trimming at V came to 5 bases and at J to 3 bases, leaving 9 bases not matched to a gene. Written as DNA, the CDR3 is TGTGCCAGCAGTCCTCCCGGACAGGGTCTCTACGAGCAGTACTTC. As protein: CASSPPGQGLYEQYF.

V is TRBV10-1 and J is TRBJ2-1; a weak D match, TRBD1 (6 bases). CDR3 length equals 17 residues. CDR1 and CDR2 from the germline V gene are WNHNN and SYGVQD (reference sequence). Trimming left V 0 bases short and J 1 base short, with 13 bases between. The chain's CDR3 is CASSESGMRGSYNEQFF. The CDR3 nucleotides read TGCGCCAGCAGTGAGTCGGGAATGAGGGGGTCCTACAATGAGCAGTTCTTC.

The CDR3 DNA sequence: TGTGCCACCAGCAGAGCGTCGACGGAGACCCAGTACTTC. This gives the protein CATSRASTETQYF. The rearrangement uses TRBV15 and TRBJ2-5; no definite D call. This CDR3 has 13 residues. Germline V gene data show CDR1 as LNHNV and CDR2 as YYDKDF (reference sequence). The V and J ends lost 1 base and 5 bases respectively, with 8 bases between them.

The chain couples TRBV7-9 to TRBJ2-2, with D possibly matching TRBD1 (5 bases). Deletions cut 5 bases from V and 1 base from J, with 11 bases between. This CDR3 region has 15 residues. Germline V gives CDR1 SEHNR, CDR2 FQNEAQ (reference sequence). The CDR3 is CASSPQTVNTGELFF. CDR3 bases: TGTGCCAGCAGCCCTCAGACAGTGAACACCGGGGAGCTGTTTTTT.

The chain has TRBV4-1 and TRBJ2-3; D is unclear. The CDR3 is made up of 13 amino acids. V lost 4 bases and J 6 bases, leaving 11 bases between the germline ends. Germline lookup yields CDR1 MGHRA and CDR2 YSYEKL. The CDR3 DNA sequence: TGCGCCAGCAGCCCCCTACTCCAGGATACGCAGTATTTT. Translation gives CASSPLLQDTQYF.

Of note for this clone: Within the sample, other DNA sequences also encode this same CDR3. This rearrangement joins TRBV5-1 to TRBJ2-7; possibly TRBD1 for D (5 bases). CDR1 and CDR2 from the germline V gene are SGHRS and YFSETQ. The V and J ends lost 1 base and 1 base respectively, with 6 bases between them. The length of the CDR3 is 13 residues. CDR3 sequence: CASSLTGSYEQYF. Written as DNA, the CDR3 is TGCGCCAGCAGCTTGACAGGTTCCTACGAGCAGTACTTC. Complete variable domain (other parts from reference TRBV5-1 and TRBJ2-7): KAGVTQTPRYLIKTRGQQVTLSCSPISGHRSVSWYQQTPGQGLQFLFEYFSETQRNKGNFPGRFSGRQFSNSRSEMNVSTLELGDSALYLCASSLTGSYEQYFGPGTRLTVT.